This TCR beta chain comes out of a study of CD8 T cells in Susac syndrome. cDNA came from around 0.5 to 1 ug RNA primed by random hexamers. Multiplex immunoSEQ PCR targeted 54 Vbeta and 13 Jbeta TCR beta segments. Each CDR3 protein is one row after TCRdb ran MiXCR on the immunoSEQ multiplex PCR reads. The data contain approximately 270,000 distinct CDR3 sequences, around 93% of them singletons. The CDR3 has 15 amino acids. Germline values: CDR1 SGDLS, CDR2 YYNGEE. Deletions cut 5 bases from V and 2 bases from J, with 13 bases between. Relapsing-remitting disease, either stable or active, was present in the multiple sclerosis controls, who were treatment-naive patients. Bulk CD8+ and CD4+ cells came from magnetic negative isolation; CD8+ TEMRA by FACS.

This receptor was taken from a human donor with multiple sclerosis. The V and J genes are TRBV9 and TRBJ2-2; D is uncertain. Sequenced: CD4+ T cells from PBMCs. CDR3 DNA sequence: TGTGCCAGCAGATCAGACTTAGGAAACACCGGGGAGCTGTTTTTT. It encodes CASRSDLGNTGELFF.